This T cell receptor (beta chain) was sequenced in a study of T cell repertoires in cytomegalovirus infection. General observations from the study: The ex vivo response was dominated by HLA-C-restricted CMV-specific TCR beta clonotypes.

This clonotype was seen repeatedly, ten times or more. Antigen specificity is unknown. TCRdb used MiXCR to reprocess the reads, holding one entry per CDR3 protein. This sample yields 450,000 to 650,000 distinct CDR3 sequences, of which about 26% are seen a single time; less than 15% belongs to the top ten. V dropped 8 bases and J dropped 4 bases, with 14 bases sitting between them. The CDR3 has 13 residues. The germline V gene has CDR1 SGHTA and CDR2 FQGNSA. This chain uses TRBV7-2 with TRBJ2-5; a weak D match, TRBD1 (7 bases). The specimen was PBMCs. The receptor's source is a human donor in good health (CMV status not recorded). Some clones in this sample may be carry-over from other donors' samples. The chain's CDR3 is CASVQGGLETQYF. The CDR3, as DNA: TGTGCCAGCGTCCAGGGGGGCCTAGAGACCCAGTACTTC.